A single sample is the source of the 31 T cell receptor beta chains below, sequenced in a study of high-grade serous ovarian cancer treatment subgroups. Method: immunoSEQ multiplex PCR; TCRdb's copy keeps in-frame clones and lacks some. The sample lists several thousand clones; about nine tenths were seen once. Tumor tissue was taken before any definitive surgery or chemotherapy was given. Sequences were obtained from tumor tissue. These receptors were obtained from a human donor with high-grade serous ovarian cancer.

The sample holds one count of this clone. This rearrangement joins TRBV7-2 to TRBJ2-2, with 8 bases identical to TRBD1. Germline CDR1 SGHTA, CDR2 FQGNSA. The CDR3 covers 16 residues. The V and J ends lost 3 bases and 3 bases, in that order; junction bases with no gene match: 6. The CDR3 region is CASSFAGTGHTGELFF. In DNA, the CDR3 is TGTGCCAGCAGCTTCGCCGGGACAGGTCACACCGGGGAGCTGTTTTTT.

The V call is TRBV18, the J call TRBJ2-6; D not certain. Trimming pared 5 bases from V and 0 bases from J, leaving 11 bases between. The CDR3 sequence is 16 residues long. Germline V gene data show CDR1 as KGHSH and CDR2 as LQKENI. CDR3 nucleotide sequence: TGTGCCAGCTCATCGGGTCTTCCCTCTGGGGCCAACGTCCTGACTTTC. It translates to CASSSGLPSGANVLTF.

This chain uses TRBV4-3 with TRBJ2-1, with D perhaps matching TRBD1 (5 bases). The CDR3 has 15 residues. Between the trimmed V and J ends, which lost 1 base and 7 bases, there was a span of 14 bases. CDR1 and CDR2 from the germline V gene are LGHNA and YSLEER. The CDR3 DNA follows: TGCGCCAGCAGCCAAGGGACCAATCAGGGAAATGAGCAGTTCTTC. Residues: CASSQGTNQGNEQFF.

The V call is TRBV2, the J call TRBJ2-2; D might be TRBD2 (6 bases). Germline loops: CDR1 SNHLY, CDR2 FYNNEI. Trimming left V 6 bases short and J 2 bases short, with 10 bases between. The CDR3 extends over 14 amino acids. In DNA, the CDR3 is TGTGCCAGCAGCGTGGGGGGAAACACCGGGGAGCTGTTTTTT. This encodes CASSVGGNTGELFF.

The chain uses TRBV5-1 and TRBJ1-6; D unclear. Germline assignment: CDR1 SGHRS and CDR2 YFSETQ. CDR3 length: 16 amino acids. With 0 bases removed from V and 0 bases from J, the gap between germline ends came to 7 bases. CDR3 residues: CASSLGASSYNSPLHF. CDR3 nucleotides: TGCGCCAGCAGCTTGGGGGCGAGCTCCTATAATTCACCCCTCCACTTT.

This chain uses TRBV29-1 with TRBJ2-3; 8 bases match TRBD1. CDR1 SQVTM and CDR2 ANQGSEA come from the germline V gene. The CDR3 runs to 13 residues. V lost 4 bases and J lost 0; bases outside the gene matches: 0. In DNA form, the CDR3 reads TGCAGCGTTGGGACAGGGAGCACAGATACGCAGTATTTT. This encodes CSVGTGSTDTQYF.

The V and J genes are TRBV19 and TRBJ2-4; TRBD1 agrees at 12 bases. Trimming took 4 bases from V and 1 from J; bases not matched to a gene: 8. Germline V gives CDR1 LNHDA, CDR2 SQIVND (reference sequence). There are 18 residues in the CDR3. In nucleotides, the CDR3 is TGTGCCAGTAGTACCGCCGGGACAGGGGGCGCGGCCAAAAACATTCAGTACTTC. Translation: CASSTAGTGGAAKNIQYF.

The CDR3 DNA sequence: TGTGCCAGCAGGGCCAGCTCTGGGGCCAACGTCCTGACTTTC. Translating gives CASRASSGANVLTF. The chain uses TRBV27 and TRBJ2-6; no clear D. The germline V gene has CDR1 MNHEY and CDR2 SMNVEV (reference sequence). The ends were cut back, 6 bases at V and 0 bases at J, with 6 bases in the middle. The CDR3 runs to 14 residues.

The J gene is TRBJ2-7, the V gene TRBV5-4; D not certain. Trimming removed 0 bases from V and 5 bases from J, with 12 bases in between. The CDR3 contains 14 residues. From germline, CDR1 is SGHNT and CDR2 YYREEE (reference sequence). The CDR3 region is CASSLAQPADEQYF. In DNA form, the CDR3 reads TGTGCCAGCAGCTTGGCACAGCCGGCGGACGAGCAGTACTTC.

CDR3 in DNA: TGTGCCAGCAGTGACTCGAGGGGAAACAAAATCAATGAGCAGTTCTTC. Its protein is CASSDSRGNKINEQFF. The chain recombines TRBV6-4 with TRBJ2-1; D tentatively reads TRBD1 or TRBD2 (5 bases each). Trimming took 0 bases from V and 6 from J, leaving 15 bases between them. The germline CDR1 and CDR2 sequences are MRHNA and SNTAGT. The CDR3 has 16 amino acids.

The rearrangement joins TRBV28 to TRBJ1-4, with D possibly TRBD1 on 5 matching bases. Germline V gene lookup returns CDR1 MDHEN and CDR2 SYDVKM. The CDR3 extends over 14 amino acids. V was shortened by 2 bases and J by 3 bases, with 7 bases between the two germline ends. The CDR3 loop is CASSLTTANEKLFF. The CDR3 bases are TGTGCCAGCAGTTTAACGACAGCTAATGAAAAACTGTTTTTT.

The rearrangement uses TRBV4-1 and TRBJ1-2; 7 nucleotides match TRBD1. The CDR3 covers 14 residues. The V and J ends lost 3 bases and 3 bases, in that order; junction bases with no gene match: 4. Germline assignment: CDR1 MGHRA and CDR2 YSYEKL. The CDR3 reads CASSHQGVDYGYTF. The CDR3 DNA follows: TGCGCCAGCAGCCATCAGGGGGTGGACTATGGCTACACCTTC.

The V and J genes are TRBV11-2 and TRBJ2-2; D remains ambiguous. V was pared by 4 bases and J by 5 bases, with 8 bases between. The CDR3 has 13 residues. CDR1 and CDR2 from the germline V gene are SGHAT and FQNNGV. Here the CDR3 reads CASSSLNTGELFF. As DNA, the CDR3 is TGTGCCAGCAGCTCCCTTAATACCGGGGAGCTGTTTTTT.

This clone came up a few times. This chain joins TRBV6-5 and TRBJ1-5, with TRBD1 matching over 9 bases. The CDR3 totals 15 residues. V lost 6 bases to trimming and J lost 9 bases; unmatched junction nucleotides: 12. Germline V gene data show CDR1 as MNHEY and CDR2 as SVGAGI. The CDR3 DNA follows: TGTGCCAGCAGCATGACAGGGGGTACTGGGTGGCCCCAGCATTTT. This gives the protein CASSMTGGTGWPQHF.

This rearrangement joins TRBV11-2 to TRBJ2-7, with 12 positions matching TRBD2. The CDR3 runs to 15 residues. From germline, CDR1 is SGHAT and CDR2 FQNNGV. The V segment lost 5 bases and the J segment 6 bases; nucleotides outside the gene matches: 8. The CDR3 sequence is CASSPLAGGRGEQYF. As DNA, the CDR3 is TGTGCCAGCAGCCCCCTAGCGGGGGGGCGAGGCGAGCAGTACTTC.

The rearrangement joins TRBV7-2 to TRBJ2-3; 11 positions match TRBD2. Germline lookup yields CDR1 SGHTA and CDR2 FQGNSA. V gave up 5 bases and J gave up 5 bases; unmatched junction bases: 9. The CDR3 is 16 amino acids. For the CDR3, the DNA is TGTGCCAGCAGCCTACACCTGGGACTAGCGGTAGATACGCAGTATTTT. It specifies CASSLHLGLAVDTQYF.

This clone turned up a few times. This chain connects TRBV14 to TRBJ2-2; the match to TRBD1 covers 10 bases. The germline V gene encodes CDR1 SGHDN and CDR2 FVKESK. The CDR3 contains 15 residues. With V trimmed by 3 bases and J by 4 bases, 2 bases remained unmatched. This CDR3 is CASSHDRGLTGELFF. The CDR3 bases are TGTGCCAGCAGCCACGACAGGGGGCTCACCGGGGAGCTGTTTTTT.

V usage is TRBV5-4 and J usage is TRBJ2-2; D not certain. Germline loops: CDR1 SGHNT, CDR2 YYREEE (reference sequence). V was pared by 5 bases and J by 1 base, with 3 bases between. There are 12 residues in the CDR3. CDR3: CASSRNTGELFF. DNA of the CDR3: TGTGCCAGCAGTAGGAACACCGGGGAGCTGTTTTTT.

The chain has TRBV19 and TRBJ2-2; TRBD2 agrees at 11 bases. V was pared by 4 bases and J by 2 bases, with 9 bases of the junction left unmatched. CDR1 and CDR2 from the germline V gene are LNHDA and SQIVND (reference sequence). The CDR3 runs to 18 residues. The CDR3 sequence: CASSRTLAGVLNTGELFF. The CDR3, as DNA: TGTGCCAGTAGTAGGACACTAGCGGGAGTCCTAAACACCGGGGAGCTGTTTTTT.

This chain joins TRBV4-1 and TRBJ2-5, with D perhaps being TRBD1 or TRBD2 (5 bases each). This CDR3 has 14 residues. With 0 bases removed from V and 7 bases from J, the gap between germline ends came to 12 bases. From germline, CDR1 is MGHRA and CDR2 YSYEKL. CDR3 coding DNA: TGCGCCAGCAGCCAAGAGACCGGTGGGGGGACCCAGTACTTC. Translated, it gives CASSQETGGGTQYF.

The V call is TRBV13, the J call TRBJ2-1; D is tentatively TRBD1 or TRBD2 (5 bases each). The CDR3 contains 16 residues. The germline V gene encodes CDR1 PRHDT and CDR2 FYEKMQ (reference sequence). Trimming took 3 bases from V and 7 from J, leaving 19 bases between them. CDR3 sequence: CASSFDVGTRPNEQFF. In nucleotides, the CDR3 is TGTGCCAGCAGCTTTGACGTTGGGACCCGGCCAAATGAGCAGTTCTTC.

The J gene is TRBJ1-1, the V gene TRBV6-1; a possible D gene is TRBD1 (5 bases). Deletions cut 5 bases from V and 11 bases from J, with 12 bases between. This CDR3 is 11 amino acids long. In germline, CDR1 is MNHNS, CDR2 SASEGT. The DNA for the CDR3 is TGTGCCAGCAGTCAGGCGGGGACGGCTTTCTTT. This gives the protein CASSQAGTAFF.

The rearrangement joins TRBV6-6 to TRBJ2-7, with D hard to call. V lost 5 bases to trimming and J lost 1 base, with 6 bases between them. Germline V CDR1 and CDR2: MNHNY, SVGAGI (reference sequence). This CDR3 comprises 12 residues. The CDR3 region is CASSPLSYEQYF. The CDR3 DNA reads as TGTGCCAGCAGTCCACTATCCTACGAGCAGTACTTC.

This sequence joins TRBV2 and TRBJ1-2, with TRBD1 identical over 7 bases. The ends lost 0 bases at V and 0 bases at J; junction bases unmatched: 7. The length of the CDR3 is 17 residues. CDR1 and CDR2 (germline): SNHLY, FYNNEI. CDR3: CASSEARQTGTNYGYTF. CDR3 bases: TGTGCCAGCAGTGAAGCGCGGCAGACAGGGACTAACTATGGCTACACCTTC.

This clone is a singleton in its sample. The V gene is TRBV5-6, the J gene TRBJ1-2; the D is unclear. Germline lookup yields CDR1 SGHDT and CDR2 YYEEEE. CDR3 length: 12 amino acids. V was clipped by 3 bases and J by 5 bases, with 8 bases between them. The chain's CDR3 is CASSSLKYGYTF. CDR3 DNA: TGTGCCAGCAGCTCCCTTAAATATGGCTACACCTTC.

CDR3 bases: TGTGCCAGCAGCGTATCGGTAGGGGCGGGCGGGGAGCTGTTTTTT. Its protein product is CASSVSVGAGGELFF. The gene calls are TRBV9 and TRBJ2-2; D may be TRBD1 or TRBD2 (5 bases each). Germline V CDR1 and CDR2: SGDLS, YYNGEE. The CDR3 has 15 residues. Trimming removed 1 base from V and 7 bases from J, with 14 bases in between.

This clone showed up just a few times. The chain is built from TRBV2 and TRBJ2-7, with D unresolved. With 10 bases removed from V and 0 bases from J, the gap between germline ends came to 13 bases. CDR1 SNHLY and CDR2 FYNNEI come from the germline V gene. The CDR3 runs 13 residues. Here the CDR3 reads CATTWGGSYEQYF. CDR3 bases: TGTGCCACGACTTGGGGTGGCTCCTACGAGCAGTACTTC.

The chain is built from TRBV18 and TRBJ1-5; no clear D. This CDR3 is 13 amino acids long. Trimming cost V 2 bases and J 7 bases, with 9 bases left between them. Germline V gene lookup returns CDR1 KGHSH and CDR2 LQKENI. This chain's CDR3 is CASSPNDGQPQHF. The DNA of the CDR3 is TGTGCCAGCTCACCAAATGATGGGCAGCCCCAGCATTTT.

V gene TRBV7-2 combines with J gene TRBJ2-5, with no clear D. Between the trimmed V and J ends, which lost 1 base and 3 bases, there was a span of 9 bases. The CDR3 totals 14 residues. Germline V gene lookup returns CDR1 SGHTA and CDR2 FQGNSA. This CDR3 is CASSLGLAKETQYF. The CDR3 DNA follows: TGTGCCAGCAGCTTAGGATTGGCTAAAGAGACCCAGTACTTC.

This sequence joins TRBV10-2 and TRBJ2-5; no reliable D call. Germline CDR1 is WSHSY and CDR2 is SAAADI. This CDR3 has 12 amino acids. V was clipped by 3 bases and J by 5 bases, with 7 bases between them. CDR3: CASSEVGETQYF. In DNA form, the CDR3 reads TGCGCCAGCAGTGAAGTTGGGGAGACCCAGTACTTC.

CDR3 region: CASSTEKKGGTGELFF. The CDR3 DNA is TGTGCCAGCAGCACGGAGAAAAAAGGCGGCACCGGGGAGCTGTTTTTT. This chain connects TRBV7-4 to TRBJ2-2; unclear D gene. This CDR3 is 16 amino acids long. CDR1 SGHVT and CDR2 SQSDAQ come from the germline V gene. V lost 5 bases and J 4 bases, leaving 17 bases between the germline ends.